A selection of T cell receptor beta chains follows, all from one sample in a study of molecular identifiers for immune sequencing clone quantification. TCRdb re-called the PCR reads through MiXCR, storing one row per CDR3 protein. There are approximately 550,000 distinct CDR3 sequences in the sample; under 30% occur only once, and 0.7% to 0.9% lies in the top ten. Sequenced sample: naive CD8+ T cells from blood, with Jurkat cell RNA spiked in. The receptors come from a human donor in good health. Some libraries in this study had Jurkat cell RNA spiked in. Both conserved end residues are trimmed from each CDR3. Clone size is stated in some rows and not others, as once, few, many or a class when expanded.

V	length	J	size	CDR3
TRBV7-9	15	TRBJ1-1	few	ASSPAISGGGNTEAF
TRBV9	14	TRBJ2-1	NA	ASSHQHGGAYNEQF
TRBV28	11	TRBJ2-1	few	ASRTSSYNEQF
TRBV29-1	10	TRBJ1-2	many	SGQTAYYGYT
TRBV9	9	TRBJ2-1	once	ASGPNNEQF
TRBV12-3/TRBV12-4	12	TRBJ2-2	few	ASSFSADTGELF
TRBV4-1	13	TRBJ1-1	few	ASSQSGVVNTEAF
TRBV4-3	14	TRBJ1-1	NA	ASSQDFLGPNTEAF
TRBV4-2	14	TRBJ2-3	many	ASSSLMGLAADTQY
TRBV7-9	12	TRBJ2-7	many	ASSLGPGSYEQY
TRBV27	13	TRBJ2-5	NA	ASSSSAGWGEPQY
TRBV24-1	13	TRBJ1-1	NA	ATPFPRGMNTEAF
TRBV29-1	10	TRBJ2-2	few	SVVLGTGELF
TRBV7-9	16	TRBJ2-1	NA	ASSVNEGSTPFHNEQF
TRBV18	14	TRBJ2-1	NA	ASSPWGSGTYNEQF